This T cell receptor (beta chain) was recorded in a study of post-analysis software for immune sequencing data. Germline V gene data show CDR1 as SGHTA and CDR2 as FQGNSA. V gave up 5 bases and J gave up 5 bases; unmatched junction bases: 9. The CDR3 has 15 residues. This clonotype was seen many times. Its target is not known. Unique-molecular-identifier-tagged TCR beta cDNA libraries were used. A single record per CDR3 protein comes from TCRdb applying MiXCR to the PCR reads. Of hundreds of thousands of distinct CDR3 sequences listed, roughly 36% are singletons. Study results and limitations: Five TRBV segments, including TRBV5-6, TRBV5-1 and TRBV20-1, were more frequent in patients than controls. Co-batched samples clustered tightly together by F measure.

The source material was blood. The TCR comes from a girl under 18 with multiple sclerosis. The chain couples TRBV7-2 to TRBJ1-2; 9 nucleotides match TRBD1. The CDR3 region is CASSPAGTGFYGYTF. CDR3 nucleotide sequence: TGTGCCAGCAGCCCTGCTGGGACAGGGTTTTATGGCTACACCTTC.